This TCR beta chain was sequenced for a study of graft-versus-host responses after intestinal transplantation. Study at large: Among the recipients, all got anti-thymocyte globulin induction and then tacrolimus and steroids for 3 to 4 years. Findings and limits, study-wide: Recipient-marrow GvH clones were detected, some having first appeared in ileum or blood.

The V gene's germline CDR1 is SEHNR and CDR2 FQNEAQ (reference sequence). V lost 5 bases and J lost 4, with 17 bases in between. The CDR3 is 15 amino acids. On this clone itself: The target antigen is unknown.

Repertoires were generated with immunoSEQ multiplex PCR, while TCRdb's copy carries only in-frame clones and drops some. The sample lists some 110,000 clones, roughly nine tenths occurring once. The J gene is TRBJ1-2, the V gene TRBV7-9; D might be TRBD1 (5 bases). The TCR comes from a human donor who received an intestinal transplant. Sequences were derived from unstimulated CD4+ T cells sorted from spleen or lymph node cells, sampled before intestinal transplant. The CDR3 region has the DNA TGTGCCAGCAGCCCCTCCCGCGGGGCCGGCTATGGCTACACCTTC. Amino acid sequence: CASSPSRGAGYGYTF.